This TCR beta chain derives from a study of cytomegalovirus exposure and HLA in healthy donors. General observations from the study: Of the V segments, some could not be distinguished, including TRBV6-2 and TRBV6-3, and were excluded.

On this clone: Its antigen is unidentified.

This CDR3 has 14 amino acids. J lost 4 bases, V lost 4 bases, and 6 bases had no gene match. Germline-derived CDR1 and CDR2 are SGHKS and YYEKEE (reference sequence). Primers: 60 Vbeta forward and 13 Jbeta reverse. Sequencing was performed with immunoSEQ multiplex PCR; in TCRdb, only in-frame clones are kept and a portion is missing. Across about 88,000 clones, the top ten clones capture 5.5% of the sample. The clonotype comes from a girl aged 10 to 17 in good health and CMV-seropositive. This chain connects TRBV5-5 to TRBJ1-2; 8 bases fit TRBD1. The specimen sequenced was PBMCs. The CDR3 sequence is CASSPRGQGYGYTF. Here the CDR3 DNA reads TGTGCCAGCAGCCCAAGAGGACAGGGCTATGGCTACACCTTC.